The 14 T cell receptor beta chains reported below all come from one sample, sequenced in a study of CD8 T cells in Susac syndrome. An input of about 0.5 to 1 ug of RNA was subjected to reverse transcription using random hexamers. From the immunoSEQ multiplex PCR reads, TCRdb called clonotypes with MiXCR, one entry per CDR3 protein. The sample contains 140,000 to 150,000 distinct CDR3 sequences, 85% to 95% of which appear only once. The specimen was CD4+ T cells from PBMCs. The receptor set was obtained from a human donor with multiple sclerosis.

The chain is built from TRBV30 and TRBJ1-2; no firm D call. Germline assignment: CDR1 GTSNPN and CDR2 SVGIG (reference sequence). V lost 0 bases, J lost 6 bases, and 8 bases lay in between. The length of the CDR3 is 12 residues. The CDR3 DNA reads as TGTGCCTGGAGTGTGGGTTCTCATGGCTACACCTTC. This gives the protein CAWSVGSHGYTF. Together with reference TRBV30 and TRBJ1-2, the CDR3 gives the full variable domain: SQTIHQWPATLVQPVGSPLSLECTVEGTSNPNLYWYRQAAGRGLQLLFYSVGIGQISSEVPQNLSASRPQDRQFILSSKKLLLSDSGFYLCAWSVGSHGYTFGSGTRLTVV.

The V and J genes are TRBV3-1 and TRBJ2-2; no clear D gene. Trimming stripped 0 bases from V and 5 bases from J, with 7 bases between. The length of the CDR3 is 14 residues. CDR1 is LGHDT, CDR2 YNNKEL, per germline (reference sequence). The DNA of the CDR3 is TGTGCCAGCAGCCAAGATCGAGGAACCGGGGAGCTGTTTTTT. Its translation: CASSQDRGTGELFF.

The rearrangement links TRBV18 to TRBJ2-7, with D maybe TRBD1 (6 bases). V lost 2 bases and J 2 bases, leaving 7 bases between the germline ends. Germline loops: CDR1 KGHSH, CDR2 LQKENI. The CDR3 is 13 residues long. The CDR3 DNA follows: TGTGCCAGCTCACCAGACAGGACCTACGAGCAGTACTTC. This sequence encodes CASSPDRTYEQYF. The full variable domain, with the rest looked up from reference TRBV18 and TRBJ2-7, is NAGVMQNPRHLVRRRGQEARLRCSPMKGHSHVYWYRQLPEEGLKFMVYLQKENIIDESGMPKERFSAEFPKEGPSILRIQQVVRGDSAAYFCASSPDRTYEQYFGPGTRLTVT.

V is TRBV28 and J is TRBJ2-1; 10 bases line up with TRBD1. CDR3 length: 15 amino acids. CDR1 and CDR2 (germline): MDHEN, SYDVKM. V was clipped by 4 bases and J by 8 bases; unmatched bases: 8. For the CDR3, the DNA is TGTGCCAGCAGTTCTCCCGGGACAGGGGAAGATGAGCAGTTCTTC. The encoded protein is CASSSPGTGEDEQFF.

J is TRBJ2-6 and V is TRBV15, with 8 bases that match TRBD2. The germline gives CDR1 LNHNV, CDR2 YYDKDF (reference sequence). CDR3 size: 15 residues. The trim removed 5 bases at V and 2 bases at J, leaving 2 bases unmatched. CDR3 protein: CATSGGGPGANVLTF. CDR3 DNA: TGTGCCACCAGCGGCGGGGGGCCTGGGGCCAACGTCCTGACTTTC. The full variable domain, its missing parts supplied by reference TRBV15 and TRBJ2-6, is DAMVIQNPRYQVTQFGKPVTLSCSQTLNHNVMYWYQQKSSQAPKLLFHYYDKDFNNEADTPDNFQSRRPNTSFCFLDIRSPGLGDTAMYLCATSGGGPGANVLTFGAGSRLTVL.

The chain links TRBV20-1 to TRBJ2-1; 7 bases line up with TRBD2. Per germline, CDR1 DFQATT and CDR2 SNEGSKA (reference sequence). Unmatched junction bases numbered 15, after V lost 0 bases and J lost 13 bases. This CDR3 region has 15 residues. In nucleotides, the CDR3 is TGCAGTGCTAGAGATGATACTTCTAGCGGATTCGAACAGTTCTTC. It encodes CSARDDTSSGFEQFF.

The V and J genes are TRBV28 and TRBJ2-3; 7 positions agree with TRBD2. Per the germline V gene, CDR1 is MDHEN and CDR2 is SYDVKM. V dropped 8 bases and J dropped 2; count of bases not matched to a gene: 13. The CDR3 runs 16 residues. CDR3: CASGERGHIITDTQYF. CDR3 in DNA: TGTGCCAGCGGGGAGCGGGGTCATATCATCACAGATACGCAGTATTTT.

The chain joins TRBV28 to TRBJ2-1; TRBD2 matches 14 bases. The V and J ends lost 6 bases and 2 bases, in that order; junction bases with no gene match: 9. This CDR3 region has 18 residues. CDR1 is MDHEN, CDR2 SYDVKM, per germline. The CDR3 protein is CASRRGTSGSGAYNEQFF. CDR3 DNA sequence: TGTGCCAGCAGACGAGGGACTAGCGGGAGCGGGGCCTACAATGAGCAGTTCTTC.

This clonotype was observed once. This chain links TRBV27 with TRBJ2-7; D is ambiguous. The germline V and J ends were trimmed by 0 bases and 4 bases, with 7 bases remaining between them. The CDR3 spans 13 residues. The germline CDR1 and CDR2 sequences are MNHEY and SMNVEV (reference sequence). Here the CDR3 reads CASSLSPPYEQYF. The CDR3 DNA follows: TGTGCCAGCAGTTTATCTCCCCCTTACGAGCAGTACTTC.

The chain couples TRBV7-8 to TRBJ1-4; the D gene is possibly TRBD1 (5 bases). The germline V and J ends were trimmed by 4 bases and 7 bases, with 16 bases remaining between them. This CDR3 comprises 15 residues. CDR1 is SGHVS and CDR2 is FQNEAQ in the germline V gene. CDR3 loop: CASSSRDALGEKLFF. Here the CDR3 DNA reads TGTGCCAGCAGCTCCCGGGACGCCCTAGGTGAAAAACTGTTTTTT.

The CDR3 loop is CSAGGLAGDSQETQYF. The CDR3 coding sequence is TGCAGCGCCGGGGGTCTAGCGGGGGATTCTCAAGAGACCCAGTACTTC. V usage is TRBV29-1 and J usage is TRBJ2-5; 10 nucleotides align to TRBD2. V dropped 7 bases and J dropped 2; count of bases not matched to a gene: 13. Germline V CDR1 and CDR2: SQVTM, ANQGSEA. There are 16 residues in the CDR3.

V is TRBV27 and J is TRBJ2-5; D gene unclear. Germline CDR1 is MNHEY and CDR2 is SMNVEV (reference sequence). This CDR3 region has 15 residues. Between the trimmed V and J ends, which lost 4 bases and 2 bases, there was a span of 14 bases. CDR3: CASSWKGPLQETQYF. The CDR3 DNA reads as TGTGCCAGCAGTTGGAAAGGACCCTTACAAGAGACCCAGTACTTC.

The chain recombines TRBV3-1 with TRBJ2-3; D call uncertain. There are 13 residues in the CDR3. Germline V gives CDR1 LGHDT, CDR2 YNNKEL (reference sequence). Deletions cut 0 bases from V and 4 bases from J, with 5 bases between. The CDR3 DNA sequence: TGTGCCAGCAGCCAAGATCTGCCAGATACGCAGTATTTT. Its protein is CASSQDLPDTQYF.

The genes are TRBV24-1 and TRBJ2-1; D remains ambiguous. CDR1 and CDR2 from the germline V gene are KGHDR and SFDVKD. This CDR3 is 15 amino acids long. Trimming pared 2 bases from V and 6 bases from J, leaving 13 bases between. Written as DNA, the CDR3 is TGTGCCACCAGTGATTCACCCCCGTCAGGCAATGAGCAGTTCTTC. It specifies CATSDSPPSGNEQFF.